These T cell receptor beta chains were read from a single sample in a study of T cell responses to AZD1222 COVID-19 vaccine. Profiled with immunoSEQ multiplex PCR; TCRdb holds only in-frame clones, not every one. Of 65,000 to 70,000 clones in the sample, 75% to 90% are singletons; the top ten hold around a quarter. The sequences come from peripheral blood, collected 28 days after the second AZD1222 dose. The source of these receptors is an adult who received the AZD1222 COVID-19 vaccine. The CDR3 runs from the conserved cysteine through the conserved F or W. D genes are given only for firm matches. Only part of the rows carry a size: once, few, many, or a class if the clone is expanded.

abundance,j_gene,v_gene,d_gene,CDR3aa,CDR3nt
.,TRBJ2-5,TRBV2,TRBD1,CASNPTGVMWETQYF,TGTGCCAGCAACCCGACAGGGGTGATGTGGGAGACCCAGTACTTC
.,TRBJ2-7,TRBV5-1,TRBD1,CASSLGQGSSYEQYF,TGCGCCAGCAGCCTGGGACAGGGGAGCTCCTACGAGCAGTACTTC
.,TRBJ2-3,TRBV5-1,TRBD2,CASSLVERGGTDTQYF,TGCGCCAGCAGCTTGGTGGAGCGGGGGGGCACAGATACGCAGTATTTT
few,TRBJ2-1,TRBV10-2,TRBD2,CASSVGRERQFF,TGCGCCAGCAGTGTGGGGCGGGAGAGACAGTTCTTC
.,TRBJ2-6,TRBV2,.,CASSVNRGSPSGANVLTF,TGTGCCAGCAGTGTGAATAGGGGCTCCCCCTCTGGGGCCAACGTCCTGACTTTC
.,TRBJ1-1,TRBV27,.,CASSLGTGLGTEAFF,TGTGCCAGCAGTTTAGGTACAGGGTTGGGCACTGAAGCTTTCTTT
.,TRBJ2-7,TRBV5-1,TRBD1,CASSPRDSSYEQYF,TGCGCCAGCAGCCCTAGGGACAGCAGCTACGAGCAGTACTTC
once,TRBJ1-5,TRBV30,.,CAWDFPRNWPYQPQHF,TGTGCCTGGGACTTCCCCAGGAATTGGCCGTATCAGCCCCAGCATTTT
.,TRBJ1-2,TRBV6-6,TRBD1,CASSDPGQGNGYTF,TGTGCCAGCAGCGATCCGGGACAGGGAAATGGCTACACCTTC
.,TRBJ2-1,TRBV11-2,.,CASSLGQGHYNEQFF,TGTGCCAGCAGCTTAGGCCAGGGCCACTACAATGAGCAGTTCTTC
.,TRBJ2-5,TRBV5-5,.,CASSRTPYQETQYF,TGTGCCAGCAGCCGGACCCCTTACCAAGAGACCCAGTACTTC
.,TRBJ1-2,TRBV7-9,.,CASSLNSRGYYGYTF,TGTGCCAGCAGCTTAAATTCTCGGGGATACTATGGCTACACCTTC
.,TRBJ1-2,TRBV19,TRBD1,CASSTQGAGYGYTF,TGTGCCAGTAGTACCCAGGGGGCGGGCTATGGCTACACCTTC
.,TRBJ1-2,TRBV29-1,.,CSVLTRQGYGYTF,TGCAGCGTTCTTACGCGGCAGGGCTATGGCTACACCTTC
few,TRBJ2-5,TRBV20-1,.,CSARDEETQYF,TGCAGTGCTAGAGATGAAGAGACCCAGTACTTC
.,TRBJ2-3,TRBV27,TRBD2,CASSFFWGGTDTQYF,TGTGCCAGCAGTTTTTTTTGGGGAGGGACAGATACGCAGTATTTT
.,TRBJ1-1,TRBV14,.,CASSQARVRTEAFF,TGTGCCAGCAGCCAAGCGAGGGTAAGGACTGAAGCTTTCTTT
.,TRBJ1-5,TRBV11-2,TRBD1,CASSLGGRGSNQPQHF,TGTGCCAGCAGCTTAGGCGGCAGGGGGAGCAATCAGCCCCAGCATTTT
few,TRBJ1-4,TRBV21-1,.,CASSKVLANEKLFF,TGTGCCAGCAGCAAGGTTTTAGCTAATGAAAAACTGTTTTTT
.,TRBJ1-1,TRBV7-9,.,CASSLEWGGTEAFF,TGTGCCAGCAGCTTAGAATGGGGCGGCACTGAAGCTTTCTTT
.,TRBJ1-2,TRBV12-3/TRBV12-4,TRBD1,CASSQGGGYTF,TGTGCCAGCAGCCAGGGGGGTGGCTACACCTTC
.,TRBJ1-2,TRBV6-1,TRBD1,CASSELSGTVNYGYTF,TGTGCCAGCAGTGAATTATCGGGGACAGTTAACTATGGCTACACCTTC
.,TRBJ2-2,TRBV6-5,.,CASRTGETGELFF,TGTGCCAGCAGAACGGGAGAGACCGGGGAGCTGTTTTTT
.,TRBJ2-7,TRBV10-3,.,CAIKGPMSYEQYF,TGTGCCATCAAGGGCCCAATGAGCTACGAGCAGTACTTC
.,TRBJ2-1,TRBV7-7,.,CASSLMTAPAGEQFF,TGTGCTAGCAGCTTAATGACCGCCCCAGCGGGTGAGCAGTTCTTC
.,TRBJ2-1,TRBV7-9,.,CASSPDRLVDEQFF,TGTGCCAGCAGCCCGGACAGACTCGTCGATGAGCAGTTCTTC
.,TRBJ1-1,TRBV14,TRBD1,CASSHRGQNTEAFF,TGTGCCAGCAGCCATAGGGGGCAGAACACTGAAGCTTTCTTT
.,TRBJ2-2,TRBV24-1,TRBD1,CATSETGGVNTGELFF,TGTGCCACCAGTGAGACAGGGGGTGTCAACACCGGGGAGCTGTTTTTT
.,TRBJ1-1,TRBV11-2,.,CASSRTLPSWANTEAFF,TGTGCCAGCAGCCGCACTCTCCCATCTTGGGCCAATACTGAAGCTTTCTTT
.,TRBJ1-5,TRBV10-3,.,CATKTANLGGGLSNQPQHF,TGTGCCACGAAGACAGCAAACCTGGGGGGCGGGCTTAGCAATCAGCCCCAGCATTTT